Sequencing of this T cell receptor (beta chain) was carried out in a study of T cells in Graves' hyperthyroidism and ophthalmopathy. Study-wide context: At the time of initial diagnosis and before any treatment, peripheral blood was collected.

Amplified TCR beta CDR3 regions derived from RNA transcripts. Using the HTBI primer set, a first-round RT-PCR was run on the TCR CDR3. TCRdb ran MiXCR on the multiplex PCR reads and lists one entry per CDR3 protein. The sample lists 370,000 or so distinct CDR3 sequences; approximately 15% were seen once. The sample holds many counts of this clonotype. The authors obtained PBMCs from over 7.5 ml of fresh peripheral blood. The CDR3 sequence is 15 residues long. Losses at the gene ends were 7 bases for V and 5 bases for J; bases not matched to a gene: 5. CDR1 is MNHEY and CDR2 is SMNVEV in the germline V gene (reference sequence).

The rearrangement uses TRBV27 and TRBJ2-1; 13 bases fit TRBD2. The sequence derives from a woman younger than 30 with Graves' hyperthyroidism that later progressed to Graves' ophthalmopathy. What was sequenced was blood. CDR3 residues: CASTAGLAGNNEQFF. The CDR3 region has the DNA TGTGCCAGCACCGCGGGACTAGCGGGAAACAATGAGCAGTTCTTC.